Listed below are T cell receptor beta chains from one sample, sequenced in a study of cytomegalovirus exposure and HLA in healthy donors. Repertoires were generated with immunoSEQ multiplex PCR, while TCRdb's copy carries only in-frame clones and drops some. The data contain some 130,000 clones, 88% of them singletons. Sequencing was carried out using PBMCs. The source of these receptors is a man under 40 in good health and CMV-seronegative. Each CDR3 is given with its conserved first and last residue. The D gene is left open where the match is weak. Clone sizes are given selectively: once, few, many, or a class where the clone is expanded.

d_call j_call clone_size v_call cdr3_aa cdr3_nt
TRBD1 TRBJ2-2 NA TRBV30 CAWSAAGGITGELFF TGTGCCTGGAGTGCCGCAGGGGGCATCACCGGGGAGCTGTTTTTT
TRBD2 TRBJ2-1 NA TRBV5-1 CASSRGTSGSYNEQFF TGCGCCAGCAGCCGAGGGACTAGCGGCTCCTACAATGAGCAGTTCTTC
NA TRBJ2-3 NA TRBV27 CASSLSRPDTQYF TGTGCCAGCAGTTTATCCAGGCCAGATACGCAGTATTTT
NA TRBJ2-1 NA TRBV19 CASSIVGVVLYNEQFF TGTGCCAGTAGTATAGTCGGGGTAGTTCTATACAATGAGCAGTTCTTC
TRBD2 TRBJ2-3 NA TRBV6-5 CASSLAGVGTDTQYF TGTGCCAGCAGCTTAGCGGGAGTAGGCACAGATACGCAGTATTTT
TRBD2 TRBJ2-7 NA TRBV6-5 CASSYGRLAGSDEQYF TGTGCCAGCAGTTACGGAAGACTAGCGGGATCCGACGAGCAGTACTTC
TRBD1 TRBJ2-7 NA TRBV12-5 CASGSPPGQGQGEQYF TGTGCTAGTGGTTCACCCCCGGGACAGGGGCAGGGAGAGCAGTACTTC
NA TRBJ2-6 NA TRBV7-9 CASSPGDNVLTF TGTGCCAGCAGCCCCGGGGACAACGTCCTGACTTTC
NA TRBJ2-7 NA TRBV14 CASSQGGPYEQYF TGTGCCAGCAGCCAAGGGGGCCCCTACGAGCAGTACTTC
NA TRBJ2-7 few TRBV9 CASSVGWGDSYEQYF TGTGCCAGCAGCGTAGGATGGGGGGACTCCTACGAGCAGTACTTC
NA TRBJ1-1 NA TRBV30 CAWISPTGIRAFF TGTGCCTGGATTAGCCCCACAGGGATTCGAGCTTTCTTT
TRBD1 TRBJ2-6 NA TRBV6-6 CASSLQGTGANVLTF TGTGCCAGCAGTTTACAGGGGACTGGGGCCAACGTCCTGACTTTC
NA TRBJ1-1 NA TRBV5-4 CASSWGRGRVANTEAFF TGTGCCAGCAGCTGGGGGAGGGGAAGGGTGGCGAACACTGAAGCTTTCTTT
TRBD1 TRBJ1-2 NA TRBV30 CASGGGYTF TGTGCCTCAGGGGGAGGCTACACCTTC
TRBD2 TRBJ2-5 NA TRBV19 CASSLSGREETQYF TGTGCCAGTAGCCTTAGCGGGAGGGAAGAGACCCAGTACTTC
NA TRBJ2-1 NA TRBV7-9 CASSEDSGTYNEQFF TGTGCCAGCAGCGAAGACTCCGGGACCTACAATGAGCAGTTCTTC
NA TRBJ2-5 NA TRBV27 CASSFLGGSQETQYF TGTGCCAGCAGTTTCCTTGGGGGGAGCCAAGAGACCCAGTACTTC
TRBD2 TRBJ2-1 NA TRBV5-1 CASSWASGSSYNEQFF TGCGCCAGCAGCTGGGCTAGCGGGAGCTCCTACAATGAGCAGTTCTTC
TRBD2 TRBJ2-1 NA TRBV7-9 CASSLVAGSEQFF TGTGCCAGCAGCCTTGTAGCGGGGAGTGAGCAGTTCTTC
TRBD1 TRBJ2-4 once TRBV5-4 CASSTRGSENIQYF TGTGCCAGCAGCACCAGGGGGTCGGAAAACATTCAGTACTTC
NA TRBJ2-1 NA TRBV10-2 CASSESRASAYNEQFF TGCGCCAGCAGTGAGTCGAGGGCTAGCGCCTACAATGAGCAGTTCTTC
NA TRBJ2-1 NA TRBV7-3 CASSLSSSYNEQFF TGTGCCAGCAGCTTGAGCTCCTCCTACAATGAGCAGTTCTTC
NA TRBJ2-2 NA TRBV5-1 CASTIGDTGELFF TGCGCCAGCACAATCGGGGACACCGGGGAGCTGTTTTTT
NA TRBJ2-3 once TRBV7-9 CASSLFEGNTQYF TGTGCCAGCAGCTTATTCGAGGGAAATACGCAGTATTTT
NA TRBJ2-2 few TRBV2 CASSGQGRESGELFF TGTGCCAGCAGTGGGCAGGGAAGAGAGTCCGGGGAGCTGTTTTTT
NA TRBJ2-6 NA TRBV11-3 CASSPSIGDVLTF TGTGCCAGCAGCCCGTCAATAGGGGACGTCCTGACTTTC
NA TRBJ1-1 NA TRBV5-1 CASSLPGRKNTEAFF TGCGCCAGCAGCTTACCAGGGAGGAAGAACACTGAAGCTTTCTTT
TRBD1 TRBJ1-2 NA TRBV6-6 CASSLDRVRGYTF TGTGCCAGCAGCCTGGACAGGGTTAGAGGCTACACCTTC
NA TRBJ1-5 NA TRBV21-1 CASNLPAVAQGNQPQHF NA
NA TRBJ1-5 few TRBV5-6 CASSLEEAQPQHF TGTGCCAGCAGCTTGGAGGAGGCCCAGCCCCAGCATTTT
TRBD1 TRBJ1-2 NA TRBV29-1 CSAGTGNDYGYTF TGCAGCGCCGGGACAGGGAACGACTATGGCTACACCTTC
NA TRBJ2-1 NA TRBV5-6 CASSLARQVWHEQFF TGTGCCAGCAGCTTGGCCAGGCAGGTGTGGCATGAGCAGTTCTTC
TRBD2 TRBJ2-1 NA TRBV6-1 CASFTSGRLYNEQFF TGTGCCAGCTTTACTTCCGGGAGGCTATACAATGAGCAGTTCTTC
TRBD1 TRBJ1-4 NA TRBV5-1 CASSLDLGQRNEKLFF TGCGCCAGCAGCTTGGACTTGGGACAGAGAAATGAAAAACTGTTTTTT
TRBD2 TRBJ2-1 NA TRBV7-9 CASSLGTSGDNEQFF TGTGCCAGCAGCTTAGGGACTAGCGGTGACAATGAGCAGTTCTTC
TRBD1 TRBJ2-5 NA TRBV12-5 CAGGTGGETQYF TGTGCTGGCGGGACAGGAGGGGAGACCCAGTACTTC
TRBD1 TRBJ1-2 NA TRBV5-1 CASRLRGGPLYGYTF TGCGCCAGCAGACTCCGAGGGGGCCCCCTCTATGGCTACACCTTC
NA TRBJ1-3 NA TRBV2 CASTIPGGYSGNTIYF TGTGCCAGCACCATACCGGGGGGGTACTCTGGAAACACCATATATTTT
NA TRBJ1-2 few TRBV11-2 CASSLGRGGYTF TGTGCCAGCAGCTTAGGGAGGGGTGGCTACACCTTC
TRBD1 TRBJ1-2 NA TRBV2 CASSVTGTGGDGYTF TGTGCCAGCAGTGTTACCGGGACAGGGGGAGATGGCTACACCTTC
NA TRBJ1-2 NA TRBV4-1 CASSHGGANYGYTF TGCGCCAGCAGCCATGGGGGGGCTAACTATGGCTACACCTTC
TRBD1 TRBJ1-2 NA TRBV30 CAWENRGLYGYTF TGTGCCTGGGAAAACAGGGGCCTCTATGGCTACACCTTC
NA TRBJ1-5 NA TRBV5-6 CASSSRTRYSNQPQHF TGTGCCAGCAGCTCTAGGACAAGGTATAGCAATCAGCCCCAGCATTTT
TRBD2 TRBJ2-5 NA TRBV20-1 CSASGGETQYF TGCAGTGCAAGCGGGGGGGAGACCCAGTACTTC
TRBD2 TRBJ2-7 NA TRBV9 CASSVRSTSEPYEQYF TGTGCCAGCAGCGTCCGTTCCACTAGCGAGCCCTACGAGCAGTACTTC
NA TRBJ1-5 NA TRBV4-1 CASSQDRLAGRGQPQHF TGCGCCAGCAGCCAAGACAGATTAGCGGGTCGGGGTCAGCCCCAGCATTTT
NA TRBJ2-4 once TRBV7-9 CASSQWQGKNIQYF TGTGCCAGCAGCCAGTGGCAGGGAAAAAACATTCAGTACTTC
NA TRBJ2-3 NA TRBV6-5 CASSRLVWETDTQYF TGTGCCAGCAGCCGACTAGTATGGGAGACAGATACGCAGTATTTT
TRBD1 TRBJ1-2 NA TRBV30 CAWTPGQGGGYGYTF TGTGCCTGGACCCCAGGACAGGGGGGTGGCTATGGCTACACCTTC
NA TRBJ1-3 NA TRBV29-1 CIGSSGNTIYF TGCATCGGGAGCTCTGGAAACACCATATATTTT
TRBD2 TRBJ2-1 NA TRBV5-1 CASSLAERGNNEQFF TGCGCCAGCAGTCTGGCGGAGCGGGGGAACAATGAGCAGTTCTTC
TRBD1 TRBJ1-5 few TRBV6-1 CASNLDRSNQPQHF TGTGCCAGCAACCTGGACAGGTCTAATCAGCCCCAGCATTTT
NA TRBJ2-1 NA TRBV5-1 CASSRGNLDYNEQFF TGCGCCAGCAGCCGCGGGAACCTTGATTACAATGAGCAGTTCTTC
NA TRBJ1-1 NA TRBV5-1 CASSLNTDTEAFF TGCGCCAGCAGCTTGAATACAGATACTGAAGCTTTCTTT
NA TRBJ2-1 NA TRBV4-3 CASSQGTRNFVQFF TGCGCCAGCAGCCAAGGGACACGCAACTTTGTGCAGTTCTTC
NA TRBJ2-5 NA TRBV7-8 CASSLVPTGYQETQYF TGTGCCAGCAGCTTAGTTCCGACCGGGTACCAAGAGACCCAGTACTTC
TRBD2 TRBJ2-1 NA TRBV30 CAWSAPERENRQFF TGTGCCTGGAGTGCCCCTGAGCGGGAGAACCGGCAGTTCTTC